The 27 T cell receptor beta chains below all came from one sample that was sequenced in a study of blood T cell repertoires in COVID-19. Sequenced by immunoSEQ multiplex PCR; TCRdb stores in-frame clones only, minus some. Altogether about 190,000 clones are present, over 75% being singletons, with the ten largest covering 2.5% to 3%. The sequencing input was peripheral blood. Every receptor here comes from a woman older than 75 with active or convalescent COVID-19.

CDR3 protein: CASSVASGAPTETQYF. The CDR3 coding sequence is TGTGCCAGCAGTGTGGCTAGCGGGGCGCCCACCGAGACCCAGTACTTC. The chain recombines TRBV2 with TRBJ2-5, with 9 bases fitting TRBD2. This CDR3 region has 16 residues. Trimming at V came to 4 bases and at J to 5 bases, leaving 11 bases not matched to a gene. The V gene's germline CDR1 is SNHLY and CDR2 FYNNEI.

J is TRBJ1-2 and V is TRBV19; 8 bases align to TRBD1. Looked up from germline, CDR1 is LNHDA and CDR2 is SQIVND (reference sequence). V dropped 6 bases and J dropped 1; count of bases not matched to a gene: 10. This CDR3 comprises 16 residues. The CDR3 region is CASSGDRTNYNYGYTF. CDR3 DNA: TGTGCCAGTAGCGGGGACAGGACGAATTATAACTATGGCTACACCTTC. Full variable domain (rest looked up from reference TRBV19 and TRBJ1-2): DGGITQSPKYLFRKEGQNVTLSCEQNLNHDAMYWYRQDPGQGLRLIYYSQIVNDFQKGDIAEGYSVSREKKESFPLTVTSAQKNPTAFYLCASSGDRTNYNYGYTFGSGTRLTVV.

The chain has TRBV18 and TRBJ2-2; D not resolved. In germline, CDR1 is KGHSH, CDR2 LQKENI. The CDR3 contains 14 residues. The V end was cut by 0 bases, the J end by 3 bases, with 5 bases between. The CDR3 DNA sequence: TGTGCCAGCTCACCACCAGCCGACACCGGGGAGCTGTTTTTT. This sequence encodes CASSPPADTGELFF.

V is TRBV5-1 and J is TRBJ1-6; D is possibly TRBD1 (5 bases). There are 15 residues in the CDR3. Trimming stripped 0 bases from V and 4 bases from J, with 8 bases between. Germline V gene lookup returns CDR1 SGHRS and CDR2 YFSETQ. CDR3 sequence: CASSLAQGYNSPLHF. In DNA, the CDR3 is TGCGCCAGCAGCTTGGCCCAGGGTTATAATTCACCCCTCCACTTT. The whole variable domain, filled in from reference TRBV5-1 and TRBJ1-6, reads KAGVTQTPRYLIKTRGQQVTLSCSPISGHRSVSWYQQTPGQGLQFLFEYFSETQRNKGNFPGRFSGRQFSNSRSEMNVSTLELGDSALYLCASSLAQGYNSPLHFGNGTRLTVT.

The rearrangement uses TRBV6-5 and TRBJ2-1; 7 bases map to TRBD2. The germline CDR1 and CDR2 sequences are MNHEY and SVGAGI. This CDR3 has 13 residues. The V and J ends lost 8 bases and 10 bases, in that order; junction bases with no gene match: 11. The CDR3 DNA reads TGTGCCAGCCGTAATAACGGGGGAGGGGAGCAGTTCTTC. It specifies CASRNNGGGEQFF.

Written as DNA, the CDR3 is TGTGCCAGCAGCGTGGAGCGGGGGCGCACAGATACGCAGTATTTT. This gives the protein CASSVERGRTDTQYF. The V call is TRBV9, the J call TRBJ2-3, with 8 bases that match TRBD2. The CDR3 has 15 residues. With 2 bases clipped from V and 1 base from J, the junction kept 3 bases outside the gene matches. Per germline, CDR1 SGDLS and CDR2 YYNGEE. Variable domain in full (rest from reference TRBV9 and TRBJ2-3): DSGVTQTPKHLITATGQRVTLRCSPRSGDLSVYWYQQSLDQGLQFLIQYYNGEERAKGNILERFSAQQFPDLHSELNLSSLELGDSALYFCASSVERGRTDTQYFGPGTRLTVL.

This chain connects TRBV3-1 (or the pseudogene TRBV3-2) to TRBJ1-2; perhaps TRBD1 as D (5 bases). From germline, CDR1 is LGHDT and CDR2 YNNKEL (reference sequence). The CDR3 is 14 amino acids. Trimming removed 0 bases from V and 9 bases from J, with 14 bases in between. DNA for the CDR3: TGTGCCAGCAGCCAAGAGTCCGGGGGTTCAAGCTACACCTTC. Its protein is CASSQESGGSSYTF.

This chain connects TRBV5-4 to TRBJ2-1; 12 bases map to TRBD2. Looked up from germline, CDR1 is SGHNT and CDR2 is YYREEE (reference sequence). CDR3 length: 16 residues. V lost 4 bases and J lost 5; bases outside the gene matches: 7. The CDR3 coding sequence is TGTGCCAGCAGCGTGCCTAGCGGGGGGGGAGACAATGAGCAGTTCTTC. Its translation: CASSVPSGGGDNEQFF.

The V gene is TRBV4-2, the J gene TRBJ2-3; TRBD2 agrees at 11 bases. After removal of 4 bases from V and 2 bases from J, the junction contained 8 bases not matched to a gene. This CDR3 has 17 residues. The germline V gene encodes CDR1 LGHNA and CDR2 YNFKEQ. Here the CDR3 DNA reads TGTGCCAGCAGCCGACCGACTAGCGGGGAGACCACAGATACGCAGTATTTT. Translation: CASSRPTSGETTDTQYF.

This sequence joins TRBV27 and TRBJ2-7, with TRBD1 matching 12 bases. This CDR3 is built from 14 residues. Germline V gives CDR1 MNHEY, CDR2 SMNVEV (reference sequence). After removal of 2 bases from V and 5 bases from J, the junction contained 1 base not matched to a gene. The CDR3 loop reads CASSLGTGGNEQYF. In DNA form, the CDR3 reads TGTGCCAGCAGTTTAGGGACAGGGGGCAACGAGCAGTACTTC.

The V and J genes are TRBV9 and TRBJ2-2; D might be TRBD2 (6 bases). The CDR3 covers 16 residues. Germline CDR1 reads SGDLS; CDR2 reads YYNGEE. V was cut by 3 bases and J by 0 bases, with 12 bases left in between. CDR3: CASSEGSSANTGELFF. In DNA form, the CDR3 reads TGTGCCAGCAGCGAGGGATCTAGCGCGAACACCGGGGAGCTGTTTTTT.

The chain joins TRBV9 to TRBJ2-1, with 12 bases identical to TRBD2. Looked up from germline, CDR1 is SGDLS and CDR2 is YYNGEE. The CDR3 totals 16 residues. V shed 4 bases and J 6 bases; nucleotides not matched to a gene: 8. As DNA, the CDR3 is TGTGCCAGCAGCACTGCTAGCGGGGGGGACCCCAATGAGCAGTTCTTC. Its translation: CASSTASGGDPNEQFF.

The CDR3 loop is CASSPNSEKLFF. The CDR3 DNA reads TGTGCCAGCAGCCCAAACAGTGAAAAACTGTTTTTT. The rearrangement uses TRBV3-1 (or the pseudogene TRBV3-2) and TRBJ1-4; D is undetermined. The CDR3 is 12 amino acids. The germline V gene encodes CDR1 LGHDT and CDR2 YNNKEL (reference sequence). V was trimmed by 4 bases and J by 7 bases, leaving 7 bases between them.

The rearrangement uses TRBV10-3 and TRBJ1-4; 8 bases are shared with TRBD1. The germline V gene encodes CDR1 ENHRY and CDR2 SYGVKD. The CDR3 totals 14 residues. After removal of 2 bases from V and 8 bases from J, the junction contained 4 bases not matched to a gene. CDR3 bases: TGTGCCATCAGTGAGAAGGACAGGGAAGAAAAACTGTTTTTT. Translating gives CAISEKDREEKLFF.

This chain connects TRBV4-1 to TRBJ2-7; 9 bases map to TRBD1. Germline lookup yields CDR1 MGHRA and CDR2 YSYEKL. V dropped 1 base and J dropped 4; count of bases not matched to a gene: 8. The length of the CDR3 is 16 residues. This CDR3 is CASSQAPRDRVYEQYF. The CDR3 DNA follows: TGCGCCAGCAGCCAAGCCCCCCGGGACAGGGTTTACGAGCAGTACTTC.

The chain carries TRBV5-1 and TRBJ2-1, with 8 positions matching TRBD2. Germline V CDR1 and CDR2: SGHRS, YFSETQ. V was pared by 4 bases and J by 3 bases, with 12 bases of the junction left unmatched. This CDR3 has 17 residues. CDR3 region: CASSPGTSHLIYNEQFF. The CDR3 coding sequence is TGCGCCAGCAGCCCTGGGACTAGTCACCTGATCTACAATGAGCAGTTCTTC.

The V and J genes are TRBV7-9 and TRBJ1-5, with 9 bases that match TRBD1. The CDR3 is 16 amino acids. J was trimmed by 6 bases and V by 2 bases; bases with no gene match: 8. CDR1 SEHNR and CDR2 FQNEAQ come from the germline V gene (reference sequence). CDR3 amino acids: CASSLSTGQGTQPQHF. For the CDR3, the DNA is TGTGCCAGCAGCTTATCCACGGGACAGGGTACTCAGCCCCAGCATTTT.

The chain has TRBV29-1 and TRBJ2-3; the D is unclear. V shed 0 bases and J shed 0 bases, with 10 bases lying between them. The CDR3 runs to 15 residues. CDR1 and CDR2 from the germline V gene are SQVTM and ANQGSEA. Here the CDR3 reads CSVEDRRASTDTQYF. CDR3 coding DNA: TGCAGCGTTGAAGACCGTAGAGCTAGCACAGATACGCAGTATTTT.

The rearrangement links TRBV3-1 (or the pseudogene TRBV3-2) to TRBJ1-2; 11 nucleotides align to TRBD1. V shed 4 bases, J shed 4 bases, and the junction held 2 bases outside the gene matches. CDR1 and CDR2 (germline): LGHDT, YNNKEL (reference sequence). The CDR3 loop spans 14 amino acids. CDR3 region: CASSPGTGGYGYTF. The CDR3 DNA reads as TGTGCCAGCAGCCCCGGGACAGGGGGCTATGGCTACACCTTC.

The chain has TRBV11-2 and TRBJ2-6; 7 nucleotides align to TRBD1. The ends lost 5 bases at V and 0 bases at J; junction bases unmatched: 7. The CDR3 length is 17 residues. Germline-derived CDR1 and CDR2 are SGHAT and FQNNGV. The CDR3 is CASSRTGASSGANVLTF. CDR3 bases: TGTGCCAGCAGCCGTACAGGGGCCTCCTCTGGGGCCAACGTCCTGACTTTC.

The chain has TRBV7-2 and TRBJ1-3; D is ambiguous. This CDR3 has 15 amino acids. Trimming removed 1 base from V and 2 bases from J, with 9 bases in between. Looked up from germline, CDR1 is SGHTA and CDR2 is FQGNSA. The CDR3 reads CASSLDSSTGNTIYF. The CDR3 coding sequence is TGTGCCAGCAGCTTAGACAGCTCTACTGGAAACACCATATATTTT.

Here the CDR3 reads CASSPARGQPNNSPLHF. Here the CDR3 DNA reads TGTGCCAGCTCACCTGCGCGGGGGCAGCCTAATAATTCACCCCTCCACTTT. This rearrangement joins TRBV18 to TRBJ1-6, with D perhaps matching TRBD1 (6 bases). Germline-derived CDR1 and CDR2 are KGHSH and LQKENI. The ends were cut back, 3 bases at V and 5 bases at J, with 17 bases in the middle. The CDR3 covers 17 residues.

This chain uses TRBV30 with TRBJ1-2; 7 bases match TRBD1. The CDR3 extends over 14 amino acids. Germline lookup yields CDR1 GTSNPN and CDR2 SVGIG (reference sequence). The V segment lost 5 bases and the J segment 0 bases; nucleotides outside the gene matches: 6. In DNA, the CDR3 is TGTGCCTGGGGAAACAGGGGAGCTAACTATGGCTACACCTTC. Translated: CAWGNRGANYGYTF.

The rearrangement joins TRBV6-5 to TRBJ2-5, with 7 bases fitting TRBD1. The CDR3 covers 15 residues. In germline, CDR1 is MNHEY, CDR2 SVGAGI. Losses at the gene ends were 2 bases for V and 0 bases for J; bases not matched to a gene: 3. The CDR3 here is CASSYNTGDQETQYF. In DNA, the CDR3 is TGTGCCAGCAGTTACAACACAGGGGACCAAGAGACCCAGTACTTC.

The genes are TRBV6-5 and TRBJ1-1; no clear D. V lost 6 bases and J lost 7, with 15 bases in between. CDR1 is MNHEY and CDR2 is SVGAGI in the germline V gene. The CDR3 totals 13 residues. The CDR3 region is CASRRDRLFEAFF. DNA for the CDR3: TGTGCCAGCAGACGCGATCGGTTATTTGAAGCTTTCTTT.

This sequence joins TRBV2 and TRBJ2-1, with 8 bases lining up with TRBD2. This CDR3 spans 14 amino acids. V lost 5 bases to trimming and J lost 8 bases; unmatched junction nucleotides: 8. Germline CDR1 SNHLY, CDR2 FYNNEI. The CDR3 loop is CASSPHGGAHEQFF. DNA of the CDR3: TGTGCCAGCAGTCCCCACGGGGGGGCACATGAGCAGTTCTTC. The whole variable domain, filled in from reference TRBV2 and TRBJ2-1, reads EPEVTQTPSHQVTQMGQEVILRCVPISNHLYFYWYRQILGQKVEFLVSFYNNEISEKSEIFDDQFSVERPDGSNFTLKIRSTKLEDSAMYFCASSPHGGAHEQFFGPGTRLTVL.

The chain has TRBV9 and TRBJ1-3; perhaps TRBD1 as D (5 bases). Germline CDR1 is SGDLS and CDR2 is YYNGEE. V was cut by 2 bases and J by 3 bases, with 12 bases left in between. The CDR3 extends over 15 amino acids. The chain's CDR3 is CASSVQGYLGNTIYF. The CDR3 DNA sequence: TGTGCCAGCAGCGTCCAGGGATACCTTGGAAACACCATATATTTT. Full variable domain (rest looked up from reference TRBV9 and TRBJ1-3): DSGVTQTPKHLITATGQRVTLRCSPRSGDLSVYWYQQSLDQGLQFLIQYYNGEERAKGNILERFSAQQFPDLHSELNLSSLELGDSALYFCASSVQGYLGNTIYFGEGSWLTVV.